This T cell receptor beta chain was identified in a study of T cell responses to AZD1222 COVID-19 vaccine. Notes on the study in general: Targeting of unmutated variant regions was reportedly seen in nearly half of spike-specific TCRs.

About this clone itself: The antigen is unknown.

Here immunoSEQ multiplex PCR was the method, and the copy in TCRdb shows in-frame clones only, minus some. Seen here are some 86,000 clones, 80% observed once, and the top ten hold less than 25%. CDR1 is LGHNT and CDR2 is FRNRAP in the germline V gene. V was shortened by 2 bases and J by 3 bases, with 2 bases between the two germline ends. This CDR3 region has 12 residues. The sample was peripheral blood, taken on day 0 of AZD1222 vaccination. V gene TRBV12-5 combines with J gene TRBJ1-5, with D uncertain. This TCR was recovered from an adult in good health. Written as DNA, the CDR3 is TGTGCTAGTGGTTTGCCCAATCAGCCCCAGCATTTT. It is translated as CASGLPNQPQHF. Using reference TRBV12-5 and TRBJ1-5 for the parts outside the CDR3, the full variable domain is DARVTQTPRHKVTEMGQEVTMRCQPILGHNTVFWYRQTMMQGLELLAYFRNRAPLDDSGMPKDRFSAEMPDATLATLKIQPSEPRDSAVYFCASGLPNQPQHFGDGTRLSIL.